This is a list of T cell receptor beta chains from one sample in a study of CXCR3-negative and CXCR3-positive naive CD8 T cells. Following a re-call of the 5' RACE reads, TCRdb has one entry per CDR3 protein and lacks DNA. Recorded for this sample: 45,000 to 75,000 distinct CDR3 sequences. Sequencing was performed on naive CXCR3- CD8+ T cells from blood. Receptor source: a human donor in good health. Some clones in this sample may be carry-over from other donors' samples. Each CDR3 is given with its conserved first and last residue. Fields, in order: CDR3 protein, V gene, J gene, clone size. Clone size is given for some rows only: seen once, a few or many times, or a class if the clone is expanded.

CASSRRDGLETQYF	TRBV7-9	TRBJ2-5	-
CAVESGTGGERETQYF	TRBV28	TRBJ2-5	-
CSNLLAGGQLSTDTQYF	TRBV29-1	TRBJ2-3	-
CASSPIAGGVETQYF	TRBV12-3/TRBV12-4	TRBJ2-5	-
CASSVEGTGELFF	TRBV9	TRBJ2-2	-
CASSPLQAYEQYF	TRBV7-9	TRBJ2-7	-
CSASDGISYEQYF	TRBV29-1	TRBJ2-7	-
CATDWRAGTGELFF	TRBV7-2	TRBJ2-2	-
CASSYLEIDRAGNQPQHF	TRBV6-6	TRBJ1-5	-
CASSSPGLAGVSSYEQYF	TRBV12-3/TRBV12-4	TRBJ2-7	-
CASSAGWSSYNEQFF	TRBV19	TRBJ2-1	-
CASRLIASGGLINEQFF	TRBV12-2	TRBJ2-1	-
CASSLYSPGQVYNEQFF	TRBV4-3	TRBJ2-1	-
CASSPSGAPYEQYF	TRBV7-3	TRBJ2-7	-
CASSWDLANYGYTF	TRBV12-3/TRBV12-4	TRBJ1-2	-
CSAVQAPTLTDTQYF	TRBV20-1	TRBJ2-3	-
CASSVAGGGLDTQYF	TRBV9	TRBJ2-3	-
CASSQQMDQPQHF	TRBV4-3	TRBJ1-5	-
CASSLELAIQGDEQFF	TRBV7-7	TRBJ2-1	-
CASSLAGGVRETQYF	TRBV7-2	TRBJ2-5	-
CASSTGTSLNEQFF	TRBV6-5	TRBJ2-1	-
CASSPFPEGYNEQFF	TRBV6-5	TRBJ2-1	-
CASSLVTGGEETQYF	TRBV7-9	TRBJ2-5	-
CASSNHGTQYF	TRBV7-3	TRBJ2-5	-
CASSSPGGIGNEQFF	TRBV7-9	TRBJ2-1	-
CSAHRTDGYGYTF	TRBV29-1	TRBJ1-2	-
CAWNFLGTAEAFF	TRBV30	TRBJ1-1	-
CASSLPLGLVGGSSGANVLTF	TRBV7-6	TRBJ2-6	-
CASSPDRIEETQYF	TRBV7-9	TRBJ2-5	-
CASSLSGDYYEQYF	TRBV11-3	TRBJ2-7	-
CASSPWQGQVGEQYF	TRBV7-8	TRBJ2-7	-
CASSLAWGSGANVLTF	TRBV7-6	TRBJ2-6	-
CASSPTSGGGDTQYF	TRBV7-3	TRBJ2-3	-
CASSSAGTVVDTQYF	TRBV3-1	TRBJ2-3	-
CATRTGNSPLHF	TRBV19	TRBJ1-6	-
CASSLDSGRRETQYF	TRBV18	TRBJ2-5	-
CASSQDLTGLYNEQFF	TRBV4-3	TRBJ2-1	-
CASSSLDYRHGEQFF	TRBV6-8	TRBJ2-1	-
CASSLSGLDRNEKLFF	TRBV12-3/TRBV12-4	TRBJ1-4	-
CASSRETYSNQPQHF	TRBV4-3	TRBJ1-5	-
CASSFGFDFDGLSGANVLTF	TRBV5-1	TRBJ2-6	-
CASSSLLAGGETQYF	TRBV19	TRBJ2-5	-
CSVSPAGGEFSGANVLTF	TRBV29-1	TRBJ2-6	-
CATSRDTATYSNQPQHF	TRBV15	TRBJ1-5	-
CASSQDSTRGAGELFF	TRBV4-3	TRBJ2-2	-
CASSYGLDTIYF	TRBV6-5	TRBJ1-3	-
CASSFLGQGHEQYF	TRBV27	TRBJ2-7	-
CASSPFGGTEAFF	TRBV6-5	TRBJ1-1	-
CASSQLTREYEQFF	TRBV4-3	TRBJ2-1	-
CSARLGDVEQFF	TRBV20-1	TRBJ2-1	medium-sized
CASSQETSSWNTGELFF	TRBV4-3	TRBJ2-2	-
CASSLSSGGFNEQFF	TRBV28	TRBJ2-1	-
CSIHRGTPDTEAFF	TRBV29-1	TRBJ1-1	-
CSAPREGDYNEQFF	TRBV20-1	TRBJ2-1	-
CASSLSAGVYNEQFF	TRBV7-2	TRBJ2-1	-
CASSLEDNEQFF	TRBV5-4	TRBJ2-1	-
CSVEGWDPGQGSTGELFF	TRBV29-1	TRBJ2-2	-
CASSLSIEGGGAVFEQFF	TRBV7-6	TRBJ2-1	-
CSVGELSNEQFF	TRBV29-1	TRBJ2-1	-